A selection of T cell receptor beta chains follows, all from one sample in a study of blood T cell repertoires in COVID-19. Profiling relied on immunoSEQ multiplex PCR, and the TCRdb table lists in-frame clones only, not all of them. The sample consists of approximately 150,000 clones, roughly 87% of them appearing once. Sequenced material: peripheral blood. The source is a human donor in a cohort sampled during active COVID-19. Each CDR3 is given with its conserved first and last residue. The D gene is left open where the match is weak. Clone sizes are given selectively: once, few, many, or a class where the clone is expanded.

cdr3_nt,cdr3_aa,d_call,j_call,v_call,clone_size
TGTGCCAGCAGCCGGACAGGGGGCAGTGGCTACACCTTC,CASSRTGGSGYTF,TRBD1,TRBJ1-2,TRBV11-1,-
TGTGCCAGCAGTTACTCGATGGCCGGGAGGGCTAGGGGCTACACCTTC,CASSYSMAGRARGYTF,-,TRBJ1-2,TRBV6-6,few
TGTGCCAGCAGCTTAGTAGGGGGGGGCTCCTACAATGAGCAGTTCTTC,CASSLVGGGSYNEQFF,-,TRBJ2-1,TRBV7-2,once
TGCGCCAGCGGTACCAGCGGCCAAGAGACCCAGTACTTC,CASGTSGQETQYF,-,TRBJ2-5,TRBV5-1,-
TGTGCCAGCAGTCCCCCCACTAGCGGGGGGGCGGAGCAGTTCTTC,CASSPPTSGGAEQFF,TRBD2,TRBJ2-1,TRBV28,-
TGTGCCAGCAGCATCCCAGGTCATGAGCAGTTCTTC,CASSIPGHEQFF,-,TRBJ2-1,TRBV5-5,-
TGTGCCAGCAGCTTAGCCCGAAGCGTGCTGAACTCTGGGGCCAACGTCCTGACTTTC,CASSLARSVLNSGANVLTF,-,TRBJ2-6,TRBV13,-
TGTGCCAGCAGCCCGAACAGGGGGCAGGGGGAAAAACTGTTTTTT,CASSPNRGQGEKLFF,TRBD1,TRBJ1-4,TRBV27,-
TGTGCTAGTGGTTTGGTTGGGGGGGCGATTGAGCAGTTCTTC,CASGLVGGAIEQFF,-,TRBJ2-1,TRBV12-5,-
TGCAGCGTTGTGAGGGGACAGGGGATGGATGGCTACACCTTC,CSVVRGQGMDGYTF,TRBD1,TRBJ1-2,TRBV29-1,-
TGTGCCAGCAGCGTAGATGGGACAGGGCACTATGGCTACACCTTC,CASSVDGTGHYGYTF,TRBD1,TRBJ1-2,TRBV9,-
TGTGCCTGGAGTGACAGGGGTAATCAGCCCCAGCATTTT,CAWSDRGNQPQHF,TRBD1,TRBJ1-5,TRBV30,-
TGTGCCAGCAGTTTATCGGCGGGGATCGCAGATACGCAGTATTTT,CASSLSAGIADTQYF,-,TRBJ2-3,TRBV28,-
TGTGCCAGCAGCGTAGCCGGGGGTCAACGCACAGATACGCAGTATTTT,CASSVAGGQRTDTQYF,-,TRBJ2-3,TRBV9,-
TGCGCCAGCAGCTTGGAGGGACAGCTCAATCAGCCCCAGCATTTT,CASSLEGQLNQPQHF,TRBD1,TRBJ1-5,TRBV5-1,once
TGTGCCAGTAGTATCGGGACAGGGACTCCCCGTGGCTACACCTTC,CASSIGTGTPRGYTF,TRBD1,TRBJ1-2,TRBV19,-
TGTGCCAGCAGCCAAGGCCTGGGACTGATCTACGAGCAGTACTTC,CASSQGLGLIYEQYF,-,TRBJ2-7,TRBV14,-
TGTGCCAGCAGTGAAAGGATAGGGACAGGGTCGGACACAGATACGCAGTATTTT,CASSERIGTGSDTDTQYF,TRBD1,TRBJ2-3,TRBV6-1,-
TGTGCCAGCAGGCTGGTGCGGGGGGAATACAATGAGCAGTTCTTC,CASRLVRGEYNEQFF,TRBD2,TRBJ2-1,TRBV6-5,-
TGTGCCAGCAGCCAAGGGACAGAGGAGCAGTACTTC,CASSQGTEEQYF,TRBD1,TRBJ2-7,TRBV5-4,-
TGTGCCAGCAGGCAGGGCGCAACTAATGAAAAACTGTTTTTT,CASRQGATNEKLFF,-,TRBJ1-4,TRBV6-5,once
TGTGCCAGCAGCGTAGATCCAGGACAGCAGGATTCACCCCTCCACTTT,CASSVDPGQQDSPLHF,-,TRBJ1-6,TRBV9,-
TGTGCCAGCAGCTTGGCCATGGACAGGGTGAGGGAGACCCAGTACTTC,CASSLAMDRVRETQYF,TRBD1,TRBJ2-5,TRBV5-4,-
TGTGCCAGCAGCGCGACCCAGGGCTACAATGAGCAGTTCTTC,CASSATQGYNEQFF,-,TRBJ2-1,TRBV16,-
TGTGCCAGCTCACTTGGGCTTCTTGAAAAACTGTTTTTT,CASSLGLLEKLFF,-,TRBJ1-4,TRBV18,-
TGTGCCAGCAGTGCCCCAGCAGTTGGAGGCGTAAAAAAACTGTTTTTT,CASSAPAVGGVKKLFF,-,TRBJ1-4,TRBV25-1,-
TGTGCCAGCTCACTGGACAGGGATTATGGCTACACCTTC,CASSLDRDYGYTF,TRBD1,TRBJ1-2,TRBV18,-
TGTGCCATCAGTGAGTCCGTGGGAGTCGGCTATGGCTACACCTTC,CAISESVGVGYGYTF,-,TRBJ1-2,TRBV10-3,once
TGTGCCAGCAGTTACTCAACCGGGGGGGCCGGAGATACGCAGTATTTT,CASSYSTGGAGDTQYF,TRBD2,TRBJ2-3,TRBV6-2/TRBV6-3,-
TGTGCCAGTAGTAACGGGGGGACCTACAATGAGCAGTTCTTC,CASSNGGTYNEQFF,TRBD2,TRBJ2-1,TRBV19,-
TGTGCCAGCAGTTTAGGCGGGGGACTCTCCTACGAGCAGTACTTC,CASSLGGGLSYEQYF,TRBD2,TRBJ2-7,TRBV27,-
TGTGCCAGCAGCTCGTCCCTCGGGAACACTGAAGCTTTCTTT,CASSSSLGNTEAFF,-,TRBJ1-1,TRBV11-2,-
TGTGCCAGCAGCTTAGTACCTGGGCAGGGCAAAGAGACCCAGTACTTC,CASSLVPGQGKETQYF,-,TRBJ2-5,TRBV11-1,-
TGTGCCAGCAGCCAACTCTTAACTAGCGGGGGCACAGATACGCAGTATTTT,CASSQLLTSGGTDTQYF,TRBD2,TRBJ2-3,TRBV3-1/TRBV3-2,-
TGCAGCGTCCCGGGACTAGCGGGCACCGGGGAGCTGTTTTTT,CSVPGLAGTGELFF,TRBD2,TRBJ2-2,TRBV29-1,-
TGCGCCAGCAGCTCGCGGACAGGGGAGGGCTACACCTTC,CASSSRTGEGYTF,TRBD1,TRBJ1-2,TRBV5-1,-
TGCGCCAGCAGCTGGGGACAGGGACGGACCGGGGAGCTGTTTTTT,CASSWGQGRTGELFF,TRBD1,TRBJ2-2,TRBV5-1,-
TGTGCCAGCAGGATGGACAGGAACACCGGGGAGCTGTTTTTT,CASRMDRNTGELFF,-,TRBJ2-2,TRBV2,few
TGTGCCACCAGCCGGGGGACAGGGAGCCGCCAGCCCCAGCATTTT,CATSRGTGSRQPQHF,TRBD1,TRBJ1-5,TRBV15,-
TGTGCCAGCTCACCACAAACTTACCTGAACACCGGGGAGCTGTTTTTT,CASSPQTYLNTGELFF,-,TRBJ2-2,TRBV18,-
TGTGCCAGCGGTGGCCCGACGGGGGGATTCAGCGAGGTCGGAGAGACCCAGTACTTC,CASGGPTGGFSEVGETQYF,TRBD2,TRBJ2-5,TRBV6-1,once
TGTGCCAGCAGCCTGGGAGGGAAAGCTTTCTTT,CASSLGGKAFF,-,TRBJ1-1,TRBV3-1/TRBV3-2,-
TGTGCCACTCGGACTAGCGGGGGGTTACGGCAGTTCTTC,CATRTSGGLRQFF,TRBD2,TRBJ2-1,TRBV15,once
TGTGCCAGCAGCTTGGAGCGCGCCCTCTATGGCTACACCTTC,CASSLERALYGYTF,-,TRBJ1-2,TRBV5-8,-
TGTGCCAGCAGTGGGACAGGGGACTCCTACGAGCAGTACTTC,CASSGTGDSYEQYF,TRBD1,TRBJ2-7,TRBV6-4,once
TGCGCCAGCAGCTTGGATGTCGGGAATCAGCCCCAGCATTTT,CASSLDVGNQPQHF,-,TRBJ1-5,TRBV5-1,-
TGCGCCAGCAGCCTCGACACTGATAATTCACCCCTCCACTTT,CASSLDTDNSPLHF,-,TRBJ1-6,TRBV5-1,once